Shown below are 9 T cell receptor beta chains from a single sample sequenced in a study of T cell clonality in common variable immunodeficiency. Only in-frame clones appear in the TCRdb table, and some are missing; sequencing was by immunoSEQ multiplex PCR. The table lists 55,000 or so clones, with no singletons. The source material was peripheral blood mononuclear cells. These receptors were taken from a person aged 18 to 69 in good health.

In its sample, this clone was seen many times. The read falls 3 residues short of the CDR3 end, and the missing part is taken from the germline J gene. The chain uses TRBV5-6 and TRBJ1-5, with 10 bases fitting TRBD1. Germline CDR1 is SGHDT and CDR2 is YYEEEE. The CDR3 is 15 residues long. V gave up 2 bases and J gave up 4 bases; unmatched junction bases: 3. The CDR3 spells CASSFGTGANQPQHF. The CDR3 bases that were read are TGTGCCAGCAGCTTCGGGACAGGGGCTAATCAGCCC.

The table lists this clone with many counts. The CDR3 end is not reached by the read, which stops 3 residues before it; the germline J gene fills it in. The chain is built from TRBV10-3 and TRBJ1-2; no firm D call. Germline CDR1 and CDR2: ENHRY and SYGVKD. The CDR3 extends over 13 amino acids. Partial CDR3 DNA: TGTGCCATCAGTGAGAACCCCCCCGGGGGC. As protein: CAISENPPGG. The whole CDR3 protein is CAISENPPGGYTF.

This clone was recorded at least ten times. The read halts 3 residues ahead of the CDR3 end, with the missing end drawn from the germline J gene. This chain joins TRBV18 and TRBJ2-1; D gene ambiguous. V lost 4 bases and J 3 bases, leaving 7 bases between the germline ends. Germline CDR1 and CDR2: KGHSH and LQKENI. The CDR3 has 13 amino acids. The CDR3 loop reads CASSRSDYNEQFF. The CDR3 DNA, read in part, is TGTGCCAGCTCACGGTCAGACTACAATGAG.

At least ten counts were recorded for this clone. The read ends 3 residues early relative to the CDR3; the germline J gene fills the gap. The V and J genes are TRBV5-6 and TRBJ1-2; D might be TRBD1 (5 bases). Germline V gene data show CDR1 as SGHDT and CDR2 as YYEEEE. The CDR3 length is 14 residues. The ends were cut back, 3 bases at V and 2 bases at J, with 11 bases in the middle. The covered CDR3 bases are TGTGCCAGCAGCTACGGGACTCTCAACTATGGC. Translation: CASSYGTLNYG. The full CDR3 protein is CASSYGTLNYGYTF. Based on the CDR3 plus reference TRBV5-6 and TRBJ1-2, the full variable domain is DAGVTQSPTHLIKTRGQQVTLRCSPKSGHDTVSWYQQALGQGPQFIFQYYEEEERQRGNFPDRFSGHQFPNYSSELNVNALLLGDSALYLCASSYGTLNYGYTFGSGTRLTVV.

This clone was recorded a few times. The read is 3 residues too short to cover the CDR3 end, so that end is filled in from the germline J gene. V and J are TRBV19 and TRBJ2-2, with 7 bases identical to TRBD1. The CDR3 length is 16 residues. Germline V gives CDR1 LNHDA, CDR2 SQIVND (reference sequence). CDR3 sequence reads: CASSTSDRSNNSPLFF. The DNA read from the CDR3 is TGTGCCAGTAGTACCTCGGACAGGTCGAATAATTCACCG.

This clone was observed many times. The CDR3 end is not reached by the read, which stops 3 residues before it; the germline J gene fills it in. The V gene is TRBV19, the J gene TRBJ1-1, with D unresolved. The length of the CDR3 is 15 residues. The V end was cut by 5 bases, the J end by 0 bases, with 13 bases between. Germline V gives CDR1 LNHDA, CDR2 SQIVND (reference sequence). The CDR3 spells CASSSLGELNTEAFF. The CDR3 DNA, read in part, is TGTGCCAGTAGTTCCTTGGGCGAGCTGAACACTGAA.

This clone occurred many times. The observed sequence ends 3 residues before the CDR3 terminus, with the missing tail filled in from the germline J gene. The rearrangement uses TRBV5-1 and TRBJ2-5; 8 nucleotides agree with TRBD1. This CDR3 has 13 residues. The germline V gene has CDR1 SGHRS and CDR2 YFSETQ. Trimming cost V 3 bases and J 5 bases; bases outside gene matches: 3. The CDR3 sequence: CASSSGQAETQYF. The CDR3 DNA, read in part, is TGCGCCAGCAGCTCGGGACAGGCCGAGACC.

This clone was seen many times. The observed sequence ends 3 residues before the CDR3 terminus, with the missing tail filled in from the germline J gene. The J gene is TRBJ1-6, the V gene TRBV5-6; D gene ambiguous. The V end lost 4 bases, the J end lost 10 bases, and 12 bases lay between the germline ends. The CDR3 runs 13 residues. Germline V gene lookup returns CDR1 SGHDT and CDR2 YYEEEE. This chain's CDR3 is CASSLGLRSPLHF. The CDR3 bases that were read are TGTGCCAGCAGCCTCGGACTACGGTCACCC.

A word on this clone: The sequenced fragment ends 3 residues before the CDR3 boundary, so the rest is inferred from the germline J gene. The genes are TRBV7-9 and TRBJ1-2; D remains unclear. The germline gives CDR1 SEHNR, CDR2 FQNEAQ (reference sequence). The CDR3 runs to 12 residues. The CDR3 bases that were read are TGTGCCAGCAGCTTAGCGCCAGATACC. Its protein is CASSLAPDT. The entire CDR3 protein reads CASSLAPDTYTF.